Detailed here is one T cell receptor beta chain. The antigen it recognizes is unknown. The record has no base qualities; no much larger clone is one base away. This sample was included in a study of blood T cell repertoires in COVID-19 (dated by TCRdb to between 2020 and 2021). For the wider study: Collaborator samples came from the United States, Italy and Spain and covered acute and convalescent phases of COVID-19. The material from the prospective study consisted of cDNA or gDNA derived from T cells, B-cell-depleted T cells, or PBMCs. Nearly every sample came with metadata listing a de-identified subject ID, COVID-19 status, age in years and sex. Samples were obtained from the ongoing ImmuneRACE study (first 160 participants) and from about 1,300 subjects provided by 6 global collaborators. Deeply sampled blood TCRbeta repertoires from subjects exposed to, actively infected with, or recovered from COVID-19 were included in the dataset. Where available, HLA class I and class II types were taken from metadata supplied by the sample provider and were not determined by assay-based typing. The repertoires were made available in a free public database intended to serve as a resource for research on the immune response to SARS-CoV-2.

The CDR3 runs 11 amino acids, cysteine and phenylalanine included. Of the read, only the CDR3 DNA is kept; its 33 bases are in frame from base 1. Trimming at the junction amounts to 5 bases on V and 9 bases on J, and the germline ends lie 10 bases apart. TCRbeta CDR3 regions were amplified from genomic DNA by means of the immunoSEQ Assay, a bias-controlled multiplex PCR. In the authors' own workflow: The number of nucleated cells in each sample was estimated from the amplification of reference gene primers within the assay. To quantify the absolute abundance of each unique TCRbeta CDR3 rearrangement, sequence reads were collapsed and filtered. For each sample, productive Simpson clonality was calculated by taking the square root of Simpson's diversity index across productive rearrangements. Imported from immuneACCESS, the table was reduced by TCRdb to in-frame sequences with V and J called. These copies leave out some clones; in studies compared against another copy, an unresolved V gene accounts for under half, and the cause of the remainder is not known. The DNA gave D and trimming, while V, J and clone size come from that table. For this sample the table gives approximately 89,000 clones, of which over 65% were detected only once. The ten top clones hold roughly 15% of the sample.

Overall study outcomes, separate from this receptor: The quantity of clinical and demographic metadata differed by source and by participant and was supplied without curation.

The collaborating institutions used their own protocols to collect whole blood in K2EDTA tubes. Collaborator samples were shipped for TCRbeta analysis as frozen whole blood, isolated PBMCs, or DNA extracted from either sample type. The sample taken for sequencing was peripheral blood. Recombination connected TRBV12-3 or TRBV12-4 to TRBJ1-2; a confident D gene designation cannot be given. The source of this sequence is an older woman with acute or convalescent COVID-19. CDR3 region: CASSPQESYTF. The DNA sequence is given as TGTGCCAGCAGTCCCCAGGAAAGCTACACCTTC.